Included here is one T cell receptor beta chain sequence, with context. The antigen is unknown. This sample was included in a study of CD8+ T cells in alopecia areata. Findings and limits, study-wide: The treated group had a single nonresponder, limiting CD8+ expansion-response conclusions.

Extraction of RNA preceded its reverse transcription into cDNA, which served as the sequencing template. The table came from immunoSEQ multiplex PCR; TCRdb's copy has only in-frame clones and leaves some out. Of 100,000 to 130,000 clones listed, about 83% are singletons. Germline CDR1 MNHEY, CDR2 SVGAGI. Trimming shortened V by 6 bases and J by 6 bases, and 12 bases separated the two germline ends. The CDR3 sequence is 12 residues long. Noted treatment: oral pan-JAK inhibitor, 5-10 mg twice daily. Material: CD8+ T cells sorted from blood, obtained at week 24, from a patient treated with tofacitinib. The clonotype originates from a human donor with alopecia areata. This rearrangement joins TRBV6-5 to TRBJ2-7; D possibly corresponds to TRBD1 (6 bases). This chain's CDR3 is CASSPSRGEQYF. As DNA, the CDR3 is TGTGCCAGCAGCCCTTCCAGGGGCGAGCAGTACTTC.